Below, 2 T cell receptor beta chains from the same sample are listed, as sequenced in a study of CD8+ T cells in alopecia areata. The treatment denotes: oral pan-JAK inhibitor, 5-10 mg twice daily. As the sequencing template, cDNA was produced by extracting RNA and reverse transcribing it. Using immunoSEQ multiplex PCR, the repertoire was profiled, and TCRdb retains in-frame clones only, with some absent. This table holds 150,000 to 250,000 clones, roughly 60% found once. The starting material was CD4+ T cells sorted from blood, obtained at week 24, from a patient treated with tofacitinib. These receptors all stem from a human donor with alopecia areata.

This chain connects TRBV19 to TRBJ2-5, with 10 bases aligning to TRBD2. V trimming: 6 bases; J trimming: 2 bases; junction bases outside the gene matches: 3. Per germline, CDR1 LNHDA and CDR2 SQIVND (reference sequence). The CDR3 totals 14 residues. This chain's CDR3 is CASRRSGGQETQYF. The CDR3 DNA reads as TGTGCCAGTAGACGTAGCGGGGGGCAAGAGACCCAGTACTTC.

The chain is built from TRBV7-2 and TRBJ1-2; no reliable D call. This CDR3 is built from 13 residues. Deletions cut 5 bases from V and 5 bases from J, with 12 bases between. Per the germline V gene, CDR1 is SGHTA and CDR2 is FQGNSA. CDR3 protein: CASSQDADYGYTF. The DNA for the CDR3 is TGTGCCAGCAGCCAAGACGCGGATTATGGCTACACCTTC.